This TCR beta chain was sequenced in a study of T cell repertoires in cytomegalovirus infection. For the study at large: CMV infection plus the matching HLA type was flagged by public TCR beta signatures. Study results and caveats: Ex vivo responses were dominated by HLA-C-restricted CMV-specific TCR beta clonotypes. Pooled public TCR beta family frequency picked out CMV carriers with the relevant HLA.

TCRdb analysed the reads with MiXCR anew, one entry per CDR3 protein. This table holds 200,000 or so distinct CDR3 sequences, 35% to 40% found once. Note on this clonotype: The antigen is undetermined.

V lost 4 bases, J lost 1 base, and 3 bases stayed unmatched. This CDR3 comprises 15 residues. Germline V gene lookup returns CDR1 SGHRS and CDR2 YFSETQ. Sequences were derived from CD8+ T cells from cultured PBMCs, sampled from culture after CMV antigen stimulation. The rearrangement links TRBV5-1 to TRBJ2-1; 9 nucleotides line up with TRBD2. The receptor was derived from a human donor in good health (CMV status not recorded). Some clones in this sample may be carry-over from other donors' samples. The CDR3 loop reads CASSRREGSYNEQFF. The CDR3 DNA reads TGCGCCAGCAGCCGGCGGGAGGGGTCCTACAATGAGCAGTTCTTC.